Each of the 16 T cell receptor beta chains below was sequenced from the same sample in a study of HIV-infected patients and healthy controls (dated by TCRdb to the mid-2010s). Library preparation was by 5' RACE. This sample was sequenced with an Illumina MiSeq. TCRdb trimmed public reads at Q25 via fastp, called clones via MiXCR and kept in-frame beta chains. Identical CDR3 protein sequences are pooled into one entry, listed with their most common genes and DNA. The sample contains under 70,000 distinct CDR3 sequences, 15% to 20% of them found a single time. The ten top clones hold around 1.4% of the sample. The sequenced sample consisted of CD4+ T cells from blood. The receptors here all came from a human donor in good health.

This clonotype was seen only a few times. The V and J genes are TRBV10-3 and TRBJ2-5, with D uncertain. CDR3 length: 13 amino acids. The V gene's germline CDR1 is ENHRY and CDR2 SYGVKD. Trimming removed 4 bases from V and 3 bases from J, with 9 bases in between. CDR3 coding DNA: TGTGCCATCAGTGTAAGGCAGGAAGAGACCCAGTACTTC. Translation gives CAISVRQEETQYF.

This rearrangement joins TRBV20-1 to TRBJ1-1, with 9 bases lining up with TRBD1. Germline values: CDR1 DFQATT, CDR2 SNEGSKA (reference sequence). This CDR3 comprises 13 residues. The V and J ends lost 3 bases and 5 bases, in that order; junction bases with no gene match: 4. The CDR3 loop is CSASTGGYTEAFF. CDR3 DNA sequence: TGCAGTGCTAGTACAGGGGGCTATACTGAAGCTTTCTTT.

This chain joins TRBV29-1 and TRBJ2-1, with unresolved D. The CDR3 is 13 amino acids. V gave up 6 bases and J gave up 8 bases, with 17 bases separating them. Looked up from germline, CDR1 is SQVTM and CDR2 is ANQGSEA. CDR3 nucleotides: TGCAGCGTCGGCCGCAGGATCACGGATGAGCAGTTCTTC. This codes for CSVGRRITDEQFF.

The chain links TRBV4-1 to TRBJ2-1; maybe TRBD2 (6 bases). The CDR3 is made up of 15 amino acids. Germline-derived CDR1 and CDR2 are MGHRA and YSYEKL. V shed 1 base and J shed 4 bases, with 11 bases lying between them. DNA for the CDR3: TGCGCCAGCAGCCAAGGGAGGGCAGTTTACAATGAGCAGTTCTTC. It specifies CASSQGRAVYNEQFF.

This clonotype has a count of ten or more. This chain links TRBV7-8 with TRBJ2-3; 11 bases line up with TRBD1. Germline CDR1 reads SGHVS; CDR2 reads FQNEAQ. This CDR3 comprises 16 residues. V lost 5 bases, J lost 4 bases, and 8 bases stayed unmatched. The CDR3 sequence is CASSRFGTGGPDTQYF. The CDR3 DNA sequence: TGTGCCAGCAGCCGATTCGGGACAGGGGGACCAGATACGCAGTATTTT.

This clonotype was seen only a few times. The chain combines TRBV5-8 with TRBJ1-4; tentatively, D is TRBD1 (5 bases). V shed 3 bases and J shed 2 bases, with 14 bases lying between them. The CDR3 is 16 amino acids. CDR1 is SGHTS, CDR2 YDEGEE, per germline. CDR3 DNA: TGTGCCAGCAGCTGGAGCAGGGCTGCCACTAATGAAAAACTGTTTTTT. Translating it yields CASSWSRAATNEKLFF.

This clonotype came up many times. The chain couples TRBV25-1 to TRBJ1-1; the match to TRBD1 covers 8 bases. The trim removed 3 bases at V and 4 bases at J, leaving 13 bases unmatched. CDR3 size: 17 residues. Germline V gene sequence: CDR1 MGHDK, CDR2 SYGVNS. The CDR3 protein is CASSDCRGRPLCTEAFF. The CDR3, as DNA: TGTGCCAGCAGTGATTGCAGGGGGCGACCACTCTGCACTGAAGCTTTCTTT.

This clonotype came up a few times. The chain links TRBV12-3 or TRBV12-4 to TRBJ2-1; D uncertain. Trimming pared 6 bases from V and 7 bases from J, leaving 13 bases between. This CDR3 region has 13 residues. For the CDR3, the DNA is TGTGCCAGCAGCTCCGACGGATTGAATGAGCAGTTCTTC. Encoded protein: CASSSDGLNEQFF.

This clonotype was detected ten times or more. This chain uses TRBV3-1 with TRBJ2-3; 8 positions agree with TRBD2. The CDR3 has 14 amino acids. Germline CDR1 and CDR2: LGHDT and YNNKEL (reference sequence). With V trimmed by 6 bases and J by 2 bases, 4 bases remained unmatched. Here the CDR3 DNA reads TGTGCCAGCAGTCCGGGACTAGTCACAGATACGCAGTATTTT. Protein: CASSPGLVTDTQYF.

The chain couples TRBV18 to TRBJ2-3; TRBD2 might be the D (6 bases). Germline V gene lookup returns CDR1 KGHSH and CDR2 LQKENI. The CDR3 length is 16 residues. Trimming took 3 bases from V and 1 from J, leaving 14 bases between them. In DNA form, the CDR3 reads TGTGCCAGCTCACCCCCGGGACTCTCTGGCACAGATACGCAGTATTTT. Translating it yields CASSPPGLSGTDTQYF. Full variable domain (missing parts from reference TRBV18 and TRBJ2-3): NAGVMQNPRHLVRRRGQEARLRCSPMKGHSHVYWYRQLPEEGLKFMVYLQKENIIDESGMPKERFSAEFPKEGPSILRIQQVVRGDSAAYFCASSPPGLSGTDTQYFGPGTRLTVL.

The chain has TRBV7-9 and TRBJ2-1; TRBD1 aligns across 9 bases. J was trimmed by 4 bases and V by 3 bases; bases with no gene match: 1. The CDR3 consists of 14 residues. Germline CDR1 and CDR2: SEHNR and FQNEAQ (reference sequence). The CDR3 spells CASSLGQGYNEQFF. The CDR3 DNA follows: TGTGCCAGCAGCTTGGGACAGGGATACAATGAGCAGTTCTTC.

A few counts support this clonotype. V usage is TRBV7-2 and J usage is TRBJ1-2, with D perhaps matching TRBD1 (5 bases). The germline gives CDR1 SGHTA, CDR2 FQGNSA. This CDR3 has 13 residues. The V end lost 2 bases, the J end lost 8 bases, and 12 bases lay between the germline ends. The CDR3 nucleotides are TGTGCCAGCAGCTTATGGCAGGGTCAGGGCTACACCTTC. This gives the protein CASSLWQGQGYTF.

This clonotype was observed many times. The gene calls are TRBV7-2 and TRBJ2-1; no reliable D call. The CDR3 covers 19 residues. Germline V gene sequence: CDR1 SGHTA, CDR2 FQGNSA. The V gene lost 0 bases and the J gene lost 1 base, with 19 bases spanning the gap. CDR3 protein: CASSLASQMIGYSYNEQFF. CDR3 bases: TGTGCCAGCAGCTTAGCGAGTCAAATGATAGGATATTCCTACAATGAGCAGTTCTTC.

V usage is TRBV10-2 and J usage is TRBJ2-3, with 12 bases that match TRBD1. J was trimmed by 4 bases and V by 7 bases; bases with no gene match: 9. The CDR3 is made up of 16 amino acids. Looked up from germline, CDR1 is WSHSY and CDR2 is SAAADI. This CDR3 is CASTQGGTGGPDTQYF. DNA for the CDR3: TGCGCCAGCACCCAAGGGGGGACAGGGGGCCCAGATACGCAGTATTTT.

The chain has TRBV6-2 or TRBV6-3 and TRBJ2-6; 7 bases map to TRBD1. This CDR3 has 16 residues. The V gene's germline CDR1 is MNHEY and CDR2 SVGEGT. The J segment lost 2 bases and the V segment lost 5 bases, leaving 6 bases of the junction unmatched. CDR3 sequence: CASSSEGTAGANVLTF. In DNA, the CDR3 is TGTGCCAGCAGTAGCGAAGGGACAGCTGGGGCCAACGTCCTGACTTTC.

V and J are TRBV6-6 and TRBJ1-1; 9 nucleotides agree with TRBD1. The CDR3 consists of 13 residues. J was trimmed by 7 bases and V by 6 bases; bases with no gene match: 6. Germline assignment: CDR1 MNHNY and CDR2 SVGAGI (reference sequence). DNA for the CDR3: TGTGCCAGCAGACCTACAGGGGGCGGTGAAGCTTTCTTT. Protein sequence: CASRPTGGGEAFF.